This entry features one TCR beta chain sequence. V lost 0 bases, J lost 6 bases, and 12 bases lay in between. CDR3 length: 14 amino acids. Germline V gene data show CDR1 as KGHSH and CDR2 as LQKENI. This entry belongs to a study of blood T cell repertoires in COVID-19. The wider study: PBMCs, B-cell-depleted T cells, or T cells provided the cDNA or gDNA that made up the material.

Methods used by the authors: Cell counts per sample came from amplifying reference gene primers. TCRdb's table, derived via immunoSEQ multiplex PCR, lists solely in-frame clones and lacks some. That table furnishes V, J and clone size, whereas the DNA furnished D and trimming. The sample lists 200,000 to 250,000 clones; 88% were seen once. The clonotype comes from a young man with active or convalescent COVID-19. Sample: peripheral blood. The V gene is TRBV18, the J gene TRBJ2-7; D ambiguous. The CDR3 coding sequence is TGTGCCAGCTCACCACCTACTATAAGTCCCGAGCAGTACTTC. This gives the protein CASSPPTISPEQYF.